A selection of T cell receptor beta chains follows, all from one sample in a study of shared clonotypes between healthy human individuals. The protocol was immunoSEQ multiplex PCR, while the TCRdb copy is restricted to in-frame clones and leaves out a portion. This sample has over a million clones, with more than 95% found just once. The sequencing input was naive CD4+ T cells sorted from blood. The receptors here all came from a man younger than 40 in good health. Both conserved end residues are part of each CDR3. A D gene is named only where the DNA matches it firmly. A row's size may be missing; if present it is once, few, many or a size class.

cdr3_nt: TGTGCCAGCAGCTACGGGAGCATTTACGGGGACGAGCAGTACTTC
cdr3_aa: CASSYGSIYGDEQYF
d_call: NA
v_call: TRBV5-6
j_call: TRBJ2-7
clone_size: NA

cdr3_nt: TGTGCCAGTAGTATAGCAGGAGGGGAAGCTTTCTTT
cdr3_aa: CASSIAGGEAFF
d_call: NA
v_call: TRBV19
j_call: TRBJ1-1
clone_size: NA

cdr3_nt: TGTGCCAGCAGCCCCCTGTTCAGGGTTGATGAAGCTTTCTTT
cdr3_aa: CASSPLFRVDEAFF
d_call: NA
v_call: TRBV14
j_call: TRBJ1-1
clone_size: NA

cdr3_nt: TGTGCCAGCAGCCGCACAGATACGCAGTATTTT
cdr3_aa: CASSRTDTQYF
d_call: NA
v_call: TRBV14
j_call: TRBJ2-3
clone_size: once

cdr3_nt: TGTGCCAGCAGTGAATATCCCTCAGGGCGGGCAACGGAAAAACTGTTTTTT
cdr3_aa: CASSEYPSGRATEKLFF
d_call: NA
v_call: TRBV25-1
j_call: TRBJ1-4
clone_size: NA

cdr3_nt: TGCGCCAGCAGCGCGGACAGGGTAACTGAAGCTTTCTTT
cdr3_aa: CASSADRVTEAFF
d_call: TRBD1
v_call: TRBV5-1
j_call: TRBJ1-1
clone_size: NA

cdr3_nt: TGTGCCAGCTCACCGAAGGGGTCGGCGGGAATTTACGAGCAGTACTTC
cdr3_aa: CASSPKGSAGIYEQYF
d_call: NA
v_call: TRBV18
j_call: TRBJ2-7
clone_size: NA

cdr3_nt: TGTGCCAGCAGTTTAACGAAAGCGGGAGGGTCCTACAATGAGCAGTTCTTC
cdr3_aa: CASSLTKAGGSYNEQFF
d_call: TRBD2
v_call: TRBV27
j_call: TRBJ2-1
clone_size: NA

cdr3_nt: TGTGCCTGGAGTGCGATAGCCCCAGTTTTCCTCTACGAGCAGTACTTC
cdr3_aa: CAWSAIAPVFLYEQYF
d_call: NA
v_call: TRBV30
j_call: TRBJ2-7
clone_size: NA

cdr3_nt: TGTGCCAGCAGTGAAGCGCTGGGGGTCCTCGCTTTCTTT
cdr3_aa: CASSEALGVLAFF
d_call: NA
v_call: TRBV6-1
j_call: TRBJ1-1
clone_size: NA

cdr3_nt: TGTGCCAGCAGTTTTACAGGGAGGAGCAATCAGCCCCAGCATTTT
cdr3_aa: CASSFTGRSNQPQHF
d_call: NA
v_call: TRBV27
j_call: TRBJ1-5
clone_size: NA

cdr3_nt: TGTGCCAGCAGCTCAGGACTAGCGGGAGGGCCCGGCACAGATACGCAGTATTTT
cdr3_aa: CASSSGLAGGPGTDTQYF
d_call: TRBD2
v_call: TRBV11-2
j_call: TRBJ2-3
clone_size: NA

cdr3_nt: TGTGCCAGCAGCTCCAGAGGAATCCCCTACGAGCAGTACTTC
cdr3_aa: CASSSRGIPYEQYF
d_call: NA
v_call: TRBV7-9
j_call: TRBJ2-7
clone_size: NA

cdr3_nt: TGTGCCAGCAGCTTAGTGTTGGACTCTGGAAACACCATATATTTT
cdr3_aa: CASSLVLDSGNTIYF
d_call: NA
v_call: TRBV7-9
j_call: TRBJ1-3
clone_size: NA

cdr3_nt: TGTGCCAGCAGTTGGTTAGCGGGATCTAGCACAGATACGCAGTATTTT
cdr3_aa: CASSWLAGSSTDTQYF
d_call: TRBD2
v_call: TRBV28
j_call: TRBJ2-3
clone_size: NA

cdr3_nt: TGCGCCAGCAGCTTGGAAGGAGGGGCGGACTCCTACAATGAGCAGTTCTTC
cdr3_aa: CASSLEGGADSYNEQFF
d_call: NA
v_call: TRBV5-1
j_call: TRBJ2-1
clone_size: NA

cdr3_nt: TGTGCCAGCAGCTTACTGGGCGGGAGATTCTACGAGCAGTACTTC
cdr3_aa: CASSLLGGRFYEQYF
d_call: TRBD2
v_call: TRBV7-3
j_call: TRBJ2-7
clone_size: NA

cdr3_nt: TGTGCCAGCAGTCGCCTCGGCGGCTACACCTTC
cdr3_aa: CASSRLGGYTF
d_call: NA
v_call: TRBV28
j_call: TRBJ1-2
clone_size: NA

cdr3_nt: TGCGCCAGCAGCCAAGATCCCTTTTTGGAGACCCAGTACTTC
cdr3_aa: CASSQDPFLETQYF
d_call: NA
v_call: TRBV4-3
j_call: TRBJ2-5
clone_size: NA

cdr3_nt: TGTGCCAGCAGTAATTGGGGTGAGGTGTATCAGCCCCAGCATTTT
cdr3_aa: CASSNWGEVYQPQHF
d_call: NA
v_call: TRBV6-1
j_call: TRBJ1-5
clone_size: NA

cdr3_nt: TGTGCCAGCAGCCCTGGCATGTCCTACAATGAGCAGTTCTTC
cdr3_aa: CASSPGMSYNEQFF
d_call: NA
v_call: TRBV5-8
j_call: TRBJ2-1
clone_size: NA

cdr3_nt: TGTGCCAGTAGAGGAACAGGGATCGGCAATCAGCCCCAGCATTTT
cdr3_aa: CASRGTGIGNQPQHF
d_call: NA
v_call: TRBV19
j_call: TRBJ1-5
clone_size: NA

cdr3_nt: TGTGCCACCAGCAGAGGGTGGGATACGCAGTATTTT
cdr3_aa: CATSRGWDTQYF
d_call: NA
v_call: TRBV15
j_call: TRBJ2-3
clone_size: NA

cdr3_nt: TGTGCCAGCAGCGGGACACTGGAAGACTTCATGAACACTGAAGCTTTCTTT
cdr3_aa: CASSGTLEDFMNTEAFF
d_call: NA
v_call: TRBV7-9
j_call: TRBJ1-1
clone_size: NA

cdr3_nt: TGCGCCAGCAGCGTGACTAGCGGGAGCTCGGGAGAGCAGTACTTC
cdr3_aa: CASSVTSGSSGEQYF
d_call: TRBD2
v_call: TRBV5-1
j_call: TRBJ2-7
clone_size: NA

cdr3_nt: TGCGCCAGCAGCTTGGCCCCGGACCGGGAAAAACTGTTTTTT
cdr3_aa: CASSLAPDREKLFF
d_call: NA
v_call: TRBV5-1
j_call: TRBJ1-4
clone_size: once

cdr3_nt: TGTGCCAGCACCCAGGACTTGGCTTACAATGAGCAGTTCTTC
cdr3_aa: CASTQDLAYNEQFF
d_call: NA
v_call: TRBV6-6
j_call: TRBJ2-1
clone_size: NA

cdr3_nt: TGCGCCAGCAGTGAGTCGCAGACAGGCTACAATGAGCAGTTCTTC
cdr3_aa: CASSESQTGYNEQFF
d_call: NA
v_call: TRBV10-1
j_call: TRBJ2-1
clone_size: NA

cdr3_nt: TGTGCCAGCTCACCACAACAAACAGGGTTACACACCGGGGAGCTGTTTTTT
cdr3_aa: CASSPQQTGLHTGELFF
d_call: NA
v_call: TRBV18
j_call: TRBJ2-2
clone_size: NA

cdr3_nt: TGTGCCAGCAGTAGCAGCGGGCCACAAGTGACAGATACGCAGTATTTT
cdr3_aa: CASSSSGPQVTDTQYF
d_call: NA
v_call: TRBV13
j_call: TRBJ2-3
clone_size: NA

cdr3_nt: TGTGCCAGCAGCGCAGTTGGGGGACCGCTACCCTACGAGCAGTACTTC
cdr3_aa: CASSAVGGPLPYEQYF
d_call: NA
v_call: TRBV9
j_call: TRBJ2-7
clone_size: NA

cdr3_nt: TGTGCCAGCAGTTACTCTGGACAGGTCGGCAATGAGCAGTTCTTC
cdr3_aa: CASSYSGQVGNEQFF
d_call: TRBD1
v_call: TRBV6-5
j_call: TRBJ2-1
clone_size: NA

cdr3_nt: TGTGCCAGCACCCGGGGCAGTCCTGTGACCCAGTACTTC
cdr3_aa: CASTRGSPVTQYF
d_call: NA
v_call: TRBV2
j_call: TRBJ2-5
clone_size: once

cdr3_nt: TGCGCCAGCAGCCTGGACAGGGGAGGCGAGACCCAGTACTTC
cdr3_aa: CASSLDRGGETQYF
d_call: TRBD1
v_call: TRBV5-1
j_call: TRBJ2-5
clone_size: NA

cdr3_nt: TGTGCCAGCAGGGGGGCGGGGGTGGCCAATCAGCCCCAGCATTTT
cdr3_aa: CASRGAGVANQPQHF
d_call: NA
v_call: TRBV28
j_call: TRBJ1-5
clone_size: NA

cdr3_nt: TGTGCCAGCAGCTTGGGAGCGGAGACCCAGTACTTC
cdr3_aa: CASSLGAETQYF
d_call: NA
v_call: TRBV5-5
j_call: TRBJ2-5
clone_size: NA

cdr3_nt: TGCAGCCCGAAGGTTGTCAGGGATGCGCAAGAGACCCAGTACTTC
cdr3_aa: CSPKVVRDAQETQYF
d_call: NA
v_call: TRBV29-1
j_call: TRBJ2-5
clone_size: NA

cdr3_nt: TGTGCCAGCAGCTTAGTTGCCAGGGGAGGAGAGACCCAGTACTTC
cdr3_aa: CASSLVARGGETQYF
d_call: NA
v_call: TRBV7-9
j_call: TRBJ2-5
clone_size: once

cdr3_nt: TGTGCCAGCAGTAATTTTGAGGATACGCAGTATTTT
cdr3_aa: CASSNFEDTQYF
d_call: NA
v_call: TRBV2
j_call: TRBJ2-3
clone_size: NA

cdr3_nt: TGTGCCAGCAGCGCTCCGAACAGGGGGAGGGCTGGAAACACCATATATTTT
cdr3_aa: CASSAPNRGRAGNTIYF
d_call: TRBD1
v_call: TRBV5-4
j_call: TRBJ1-3
clone_size: NA

cdr3_nt: TGTGCCAGCAGTACGGACAGGTTAATCCAAGAGACCCAGTACTTC
cdr3_aa: CASSTDRLIQETQYF
d_call: TRBD1
v_call: TRBV6-1
j_call: TRBJ2-5
clone_size: NA

cdr3_nt: TGTGCCAGCAGGGGCACCGGGAGCGTTCGAGAGACCCAGTACTTC
cdr3_aa: CASRGTGSVRETQYF
d_call: NA
v_call: TRBV5-5
j_call: TRBJ2-5
clone_size: NA

cdr3_nt: TGTGCCAGTACCAGGAGAGGGGGAAGGTATCAGCCCCAGCATTTT
cdr3_aa: CASTRRGGRYQPQHF
d_call: NA
v_call: TRBV19
j_call: TRBJ1-5
clone_size: NA

cdr3_nt: TGTGCCAGCAGCTTAGTCGGGGAGCTGTTTTTT
cdr3_aa: CASSLVGELFF
d_call: NA
v_call: TRBV11-1
j_call: TRBJ2-2
clone_size: NA

cdr3_nt: TGTGCCAGCAGTGAGGAGGGGCGGTCAGATACGCAGTATTTT
cdr3_aa: CASSEEGRSDTQYF
d_call: NA
v_call: TRBV6-4
j_call: TRBJ2-3
clone_size: NA

cdr3_nt: TGTGCCAGCAGCGTAGAACCCAGCGGGAGAACCGATGAGCAGTTCTTC
cdr3_aa: CASSVEPSGRTDEQFF
d_call: TRBD2
v_call: TRBV9
j_call: TRBJ2-1
clone_size: NA

cdr3_nt: TGTGCCTGGGCAACCTGGGAGGGCCCATACAATGAGCAGTTCTTC
cdr3_aa: CAWATWEGPYNEQFF
d_call: TRBD2
v_call: TRBV30
j_call: TRBJ2-1
clone_size: NA

cdr3_nt: TGTGCCTGTCCCGGGACAGCGGTTGCCACTGAAGCTTTCTTT
cdr3_aa: CACPGTAVATEAFF
d_call: TRBD1
v_call: TRBV30
j_call: TRBJ1-1
clone_size: NA

cdr3_nt: TGTGCCAGCAGTGGGTCGGGGCTCTATGGCTACACCTTC
cdr3_aa: CASSGSGLYGYTF
d_call: NA
v_call: TRBV2
j_call: TRBJ1-2
clone_size: NA

cdr3_nt: TGTGCCAGCAGTTTACAGGGAGGGTACACTGAAGCTTTCTTT
cdr3_aa: CASSLQGGYTEAFF
d_call: NA
v_call: TRBV6-5
j_call: TRBJ1-1
clone_size: NA

cdr3_nt: TGTGCCAGCAGCTCAAACTGGGGAAACACCATATATTTT
cdr3_aa: CASSSNWGNTIYF
d_call: NA
v_call: TRBV11-3
j_call: TRBJ1-3
clone_size: NA

cdr3_nt: TGTGCCAGCAGCAGGTCTAATGAGCAGTTCTTC
cdr3_aa: CASSRSNEQFF
d_call: NA
v_call: TRBV11-3
j_call: TRBJ2-1
clone_size: NA

cdr3_nt: TGTGCCAGCAGTGAACCCGTCCTAGGGGCCCTCAGGGGGCAGTTCTTC
cdr3_aa: CASSEPVLGALRGQFF
d_call: NA
v_call: TRBV6-1
j_call: TRBJ2-1
clone_size: NA

cdr3_nt: TGTGCCAGCAGCTTGGAAGGGGCTAAAGAGACCCAGTACTTC
cdr3_aa: CASSLEGAKETQYF
d_call: NA
v_call: TRBV5-8
j_call: TRBJ2-5
clone_size: NA